This is a list of T cell receptor beta chains from one sample in a study of shared clonotypes between healthy human individuals. Sequencing was performed with immunoSEQ multiplex PCR; in TCRdb, only in-frame clones are kept and a portion is missing. Of around 990,000 clones listed, approximately 75% are singletons. Sequenced material: memory CD4+ T cells from PBMCs. The receptors were gathered from a man between 18 and 29 years old in good health. Some clones in this sample may be carry-over from other donors' samples. CDR3s include the opening cysteine and the closing phenylalanine or tryptophan. Fields, in order: clone size, D gene, V gene, J gene, CDR3 DNA, CDR3 protein. The D gene is left open where the match is weak. Clone size is shown for a subset of rows, as once, few, many or a class of expanded clone.

abundance: .
d_gene: .
v_gene: TRBV7-2
j_gene: TRBJ1-4
CDR3nt: TGTGCCAGCAGCTTAGGGACCGAGGGAAAACTGTTTTTT
CDR3aa: CASSLGTEGKLFF

abundance: many
d_gene: TRBD2
v_gene: TRBV5-6
j_gene: TRBJ2-5
CDR3nt: TGTGCCAGCAGCTTGAGGGGAGGGGAGACCCAGTACTTC
CDR3aa: CASSLRGGETQYF

abundance: .
d_gene: TRBD1
v_gene: TRBV15
j_gene: TRBJ1-5
CDR3nt: TGTGCCACCAGCAGACCACAGGGGGCCCGTAATCAGCCCCAGCATTTT
CDR3aa: CATSRPQGARNQPQHF

abundance: .
d_gene: .
v_gene: TRBV28
j_gene: TRBJ2-5
CDR3nt: TGTGCCAGCAGCGAGAGACAATTCCAAGAGACCCAGTACTTC
CDR3aa: CASSERQFQETQYF

abundance: .
d_gene: .
v_gene: TRBV13
j_gene: TRBJ2-5
CDR3nt: TGTGCCAGCAGCTTAGCGCTAGGAGAGACCCAGTACTTC
CDR3aa: CASSLALGETQYF

abundance: .
d_gene: TRBD2
v_gene: TRBV4-1
j_gene: TRBJ2-5
CDR3nt: TGCGCCAGCAGCAGGAGACTAGCGGAGTACCAAGAGACCCAGTACTTC
CDR3aa: CASSRRLAEYQETQYF

abundance: .
d_gene: TRBD2
v_gene: TRBV9
j_gene: TRBJ2-7
CDR3nt: TGTGCCAGCAGCGTAGGTGGAGCGGGAGGTGCCTACGAGCAGTACTTC
CDR3aa: CASSVGGAGGAYEQYF

abundance: .
d_gene: TRBD2
v_gene: TRBV5-1
j_gene: TRBJ2-2
CDR3nt: TGCGCCAGCAGCTCGAACGGACTAGCGAGTACCGGGGAGCTGTTTTTT
CDR3aa: CASSSNGLASTGELFF

abundance: .
d_gene: .
v_gene: TRBV2
j_gene: TRBJ2-2
CDR3nt: TGTGCCAGCAGGGGGAGCGGGGAGCTGTTTTTT
CDR3aa: CASRGSGELFF

abundance: few
d_gene: .
v_gene: TRBV18
j_gene: TRBJ2-3
CDR3nt: TGTGCCAGCTCGAGAGGGAGCCCAGATACGCAGTATTTT
CDR3aa: CASSRGSPDTQYF

abundance: .
d_gene: .
v_gene: TRBV18
j_gene: TRBJ2-2
CDR3nt: TGTGCCAGCTCACCCATGACAACGAACACCGGGGAGCTGTTTTTT
CDR3aa: CASSPMTTNTGELFF

abundance: many
d_gene: .
v_gene: TRBV30
j_gene: TRBJ1-4
CDR3nt: TGTGCCTGGAGAGCCCTCATCGGGTCTCGGGGTGAAAAACTGTTTTTT
CDR3aa: CAWRALIGSRGEKLFF

abundance: .
d_gene: TRBD2
v_gene: TRBV28
j_gene: TRBJ2-2
CDR3nt: TGTGCCAGCACCCCTTCAGGACTAGCGGGCTTCACCGGGGAGCTGTTTTTT
CDR3aa: CASTPSGLAGFTGELFF

abundance: .
d_gene: TRBD2
v_gene: TRBV4-1
j_gene: TRBJ2-1
CDR3nt: TGCGCCAGCAGCCAAGCCCCTAGCGGGAGGTCCTACAATGAGCAGTTCTTC
CDR3aa: CASSQAPSGRSYNEQFF

abundance: .
d_gene: .
v_gene: TRBV7-2
j_gene: TRBJ1-4
CDR3nt: TGTGCCAGCAGCCCTACCTCGGCTAATGAAAAACTGTTTTTT
CDR3aa: CASSPTSANEKLFF

abundance: few
d_gene: .
v_gene: TRBV7-6
j_gene: TRBJ1-3
CDR3nt: TGTGCCAGCAGCTCGAACCTTGGAAACACCATATATTTT
CDR3aa: CASSSNLGNTIYF

abundance: .
d_gene: .
v_gene: TRBV7-9
j_gene: TRBJ2-1
CDR3nt: TGTGCCAGCACCCATCCAGGTAATGAGCAGTTCTTC
CDR3aa: CASTHPGNEQFF

abundance: .
d_gene: TRBD2
v_gene: TRBV28
j_gene: TRBJ2-1
CDR3nt: TGTGCCAGCAGTTTTCAGGGGACTAGCGGACTCCGCGACTACAATGAGCAGTTCTTC
CDR3aa: CASSFQGTSGLRDYNEQFF

abundance: .
d_gene: .
v_gene: TRBV7-6
j_gene: TRBJ2-5
CDR3nt: TGTGCCAGCAGCTCATTATCAGGGGAGACCCAGTACTTC
CDR3aa: CASSSLSGETQYF

abundance: .
d_gene: .
v_gene: TRBV4-2
j_gene: TRBJ1-3
CDR3nt: TGTGCCAGCAGCCAAGAGTCAGTCATATCAAACACCATATATTTT
CDR3aa: CASSQESVISNTIYF

abundance: .
d_gene: .
v_gene: TRBV28
j_gene: TRBJ2-7
CDR3nt: TGTGCCAGCAGCCTACGACTGAGCGAGCAGTACTTC
CDR3aa: CASSLRLSEQYF

abundance: .
d_gene: .
v_gene: TRBV29-1
j_gene: TRBJ2-2
CDR3nt: TGCAGCGCCTCAGTGGGGAGGCTCCAGTGGGCCGGGGAGCTGTTTTTT
CDR3aa: CSASVGRLQWAGELFF

abundance: .
d_gene: .
v_gene: TRBV5-1
j_gene: TRBJ2-2
CDR3nt: TGCGCCAGCAGCTTGGCCGGGACATCTATCCCCGGGGAGCTGTTTTTT
CDR3aa: CASSLAGTSIPGELFF

abundance: .
d_gene: TRBD1
v_gene: TRBV11-2
j_gene: TRBJ1-5
CDR3nt: TGTGCCAGCAGCACGACAGGGAGCAATCAGCCCCAGCATTTT
CDR3aa: CASSTTGSNQPQHF

abundance: .
d_gene: TRBD1
v_gene: TRBV4-1
j_gene: TRBJ1-5
CDR3nt: TGCGCCAGCAGCCAAGATGGGACAGCAAGCAATCAGCCCCAGCATTTT
CDR3aa: CASSQDGTASNQPQHF

abundance: .
d_gene: .
v_gene: TRBV5-1
j_gene: TRBJ2-7
CDR3nt: TGCGCCAGCAGCTTGCAGGGGACCACCTACGAGCAGTACTTC
CDR3aa: CASSLQGTTYEQYF

abundance: .
d_gene: .
v_gene: TRBV16
j_gene: TRBJ2-7
CDR3nt: TGTGCCAGCAGCCAATTGGAGGGGCGTTACGAGCAGTACTTC
CDR3aa: CASSQLEGRYEQYF

abundance: .
d_gene: .
v_gene: TRBV27
j_gene: TRBJ2-7
CDR3nt: TGTGCCAGCAGTCCCCGACTGTACTCCTACGAGCAGTACTTC
CDR3aa: CASSPRLYSYEQYF

abundance: once
d_gene: .
v_gene: TRBV2
j_gene: TRBJ2-2
CDR3nt: TGTGCCAGCAGCGCCTTGGGGGCGGGCACCGGGGAGCTGTTTTTT
CDR3aa: CASSALGAGTGELFF

abundance: .
d_gene: .
v_gene: TRBV11-2
j_gene: TRBJ2-1
CDR3nt: TGTGCCAGCAGCTTAGCGGCGCCCCTCGATGAGCAGTTCTTC
CDR3aa: CASSLAAPLDEQFF

abundance: .
d_gene: .
v_gene: TRBV28
j_gene: TRBJ1-2
CDR3nt: TGTGCCAGCAGCCCTAAGGGGTACTATGGCTACACCTTC
CDR3aa: CASSPKGYYGYTF

abundance: .
d_gene: TRBD1
v_gene: TRBV7-9
j_gene: TRBJ1-2
CDR3nt: TGTGCCAGCAGCGCACCGGGACAGAGATGGAAAGGCTATGGCTACACCTTC
CDR3aa: CASSAPGQRWKGYGYTF

abundance: .
d_gene: .
v_gene: TRBV28
j_gene: TRBJ1-5
CDR3nt: TGTGCCAGCAGTCCGGACAGTAATACCTATCAGCCCCAGCATTTT
CDR3aa: CASSPDSNTYQPQHF

abundance: .
d_gene: .
v_gene: TRBV9
j_gene: TRBJ2-7
CDR3nt: TGTGCCAGCAGCGTAGCTTCACAGTCCGGCGAGCAGTACTTC
CDR3aa: CASSVASQSGEQYF

abundance: .
d_gene: TRBD1
v_gene: TRBV5-1
j_gene: TRBJ2-2
CDR3nt: TGCGCCAGCAGCTACCGGACAGGGGGCGCCGGGGAGCTGTTTTTT
CDR3aa: CASSYRTGGAGELFF

abundance: .
d_gene: .
v_gene: TRBV18
j_gene: TRBJ1-5
CDR3nt: TGTGCCAGCTCACTTGGACAGACCAATCAGCCCCAGCATTTT
CDR3aa: CASSLGQTNQPQHF

abundance: .
d_gene: .
v_gene: TRBV7-2
j_gene: TRBJ2-7
CDR3nt: TGTGCCAGCAGGAAGAGTCACAGCTCCTACGAGCAGTACTTC
CDR3aa: CASRKSHSSYEQYF

abundance: .
d_gene: .
v_gene: TRBV28
j_gene: TRBJ2-7
CDR3nt: TGTGCCAGCACCCCGCTAGGCAGCAGGGTCCACGAGCAGTACTTC
CDR3aa: CASTPLGSRVHEQYF

abundance: .
d_gene: TRBD2
v_gene: TRBV2
j_gene: TRBJ2-7
CDR3nt: TGTGCCAGCAGGTTACTAGCGGGAGTGTTGGAGCAGTACTTC
CDR3aa: CASRLLAGVLEQYF

abundance: few
d_gene: .
v_gene: TRBV27
j_gene: TRBJ1-2
CDR3nt: TGTGCCAGCCGGCGGGCAGGGTACTATGGCTACACCTTC
CDR3aa: CASRRAGYYGYTF

abundance: .
d_gene: .
v_gene: TRBV5-4
j_gene: TRBJ2-5
CDR3nt: TGTGCCAGCAGCCCAACTTCGGAGGGTATCCAAGAGACCCAGTACTTC
CDR3aa: CASSPTSEGIQETQYF

abundance: .
d_gene: TRBD1
v_gene: TRBV2
j_gene: TRBJ2-7
CDR3nt: TGTGCCAGCAGTGAGGACAGGGGCCCCTACGAGCAGTACTTC
CDR3aa: CASSEDRGPYEQYF

abundance: .
d_gene: .
v_gene: TRBV10-3
j_gene: TRBJ1-2
CDR3nt: TGTGCCATCAGTGACGGGGGAGGGAGGTTCTATGGCTACACCTTC
CDR3aa: CAISDGGGRFYGYTF